This note documents a single T cell receptor beta chain sequence. The clone's antigen remains unknown. Within one base of it there is no much larger clone, and no base qualities were kept. Here V drops 4 bases and J drops 6 bases, and the junction holds 6 bases not matched to any gene. The CDR3, from cysteine to phenylalanine, totals 14 residues. Kept here is only the CDR3 DNA, which spans 42 bases and is read in frame from base 1. Sequences SNHLY (CDR1) and FYNNEI (CDR2) are obtained from the germline V gene. The CDR3 regions of human TCRbeta chains were analyzed by immunosequencing. The paper's processing steps were these. Repertoire TCRs were matched against a reference library of SARS-CoV-2-specific TCRs generated with the MIRA antigen-specificity platform. Breadth was defined as the fraction of unique TCRs that were SARS-CoV-2-associated. Depth was defined as the fraction of total T cells that were SARS-CoV-2-associated. Using the MIRA data, every spike-specific TCR was mapped to the spike region that the TCR reacted to and assigned to either a CD4 or a CD8 class. Log10-transformed breadth and depth values were compared by one-way ANOVA with Sidak's multiple comparisons tests. TCRdb's version of the immuneACCESS table is confined to in-frame rearrangements and falls short of the full clone set. An unresolved V gene accounts for under half of the shortfall where checked; the remainder is of unknown origin. The DNA was the basis for D and trimming; V, J and clone size are from that table. For this sample there are under 150,000 clones; under 95% appear just once. Of the sample, around 5% falls within the top ten clones.

Per the publication, the time point label means: baseline before first vaccination. The vaccinee samples were drawn from two UK trials, COV001 and COV002, one of which was a single-blind randomized controlled phase 2/3 trial testing AZD1222 (ChAdOx1 nCoV-19) in healthy adults. Trial participant PBMC samples were collected at day 0 and day 28 after the second dose for TCRbeta chain sequencing. The data originate from a study of T cell responses to AZD1222 COVID-19 vaccine (dated by TCRdb to the early 2020s). For the study in its entirety: Because spike-specific TCR depth and breadth did not differ between the two schedules, AZD1222 recipients who got a second dose at roughly 4 weeks were pooled with those who got a second dose at roughly 12 weeks. A total of approximately 240 trial participants underwent TCR sequencing, of whom 200 to 220 had received two doses of AZD1222 and around 25 had received two doses of the MenACWY control vaccine. Trial participants were enrolled into age subgroups of 18-55, 56-69 and 70-plus years, which contained approximately 150, 28 and 58 TCR-sequenced participants, respectively. The full study reports these points: CD4 TCRs associated with the vaccine covered the entire spike protein, and the dominant responses were in regions 160-218 and 743-854. Most participants were white British and females outnumbered males, and the authors suggested that clonal diversity may have been underestimated. Conclusions about previously exposed vaccinees are limited, since just a handful of AZD1222 recipients were seropositive for SARS-CoV-2 at baseline. After two AZD1222 doses, both the breadth and the depth of spike-specific TCRs were significantly higher than at day 0 and than in MenACWY recipients. In the small 56-69-year group, the increase in depth fell short of significance, most likely because of low power. Nearly half of unique spike-specific TCRs reportedly recognized epitopes outside regions mutated in the B.1.351 and B.1.1.7 variants. Because no day 14 peak-response samples were available, the repertoires could be characterized only after the peak T cell response.

This receptor was obtained from an adult in good health. The starting material was peripheral blood, obtained on day 0 of AZD1222 vaccination. This chain is built from TRBV2 and TRBJ1-2; 9 bases in between match TRBD1. This receptor carries the CDR3 CASSVTGGLDGYTF. The DNA is as follows: TGTGCCAGCAGTGTTACAGGGGGCCTGGATGGCTACACCTTC.